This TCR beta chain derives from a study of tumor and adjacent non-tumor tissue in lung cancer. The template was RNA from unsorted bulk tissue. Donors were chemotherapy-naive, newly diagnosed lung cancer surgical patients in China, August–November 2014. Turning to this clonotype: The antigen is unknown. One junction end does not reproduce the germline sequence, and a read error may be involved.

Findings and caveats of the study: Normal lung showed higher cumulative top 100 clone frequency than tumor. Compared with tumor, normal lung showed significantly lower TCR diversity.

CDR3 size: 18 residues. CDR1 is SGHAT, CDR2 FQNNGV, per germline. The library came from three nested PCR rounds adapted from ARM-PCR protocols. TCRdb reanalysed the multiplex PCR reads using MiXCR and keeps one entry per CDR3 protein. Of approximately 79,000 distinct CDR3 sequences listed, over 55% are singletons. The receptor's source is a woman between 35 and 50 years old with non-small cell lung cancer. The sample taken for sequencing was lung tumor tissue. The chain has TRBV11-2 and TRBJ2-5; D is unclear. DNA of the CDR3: TGTACCAGCAGCGATAGCAGATCCACCGGAACAGCTCAAGAGACTCAGTACTTC. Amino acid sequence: CTSSDSRSTGTAQETQYF.